These 7 T cell receptor beta chains originate from one sample sequenced in a study of early T cells in non-severe SARS-CoV-2 infection. TCRdb used MiXCR to reprocess the 5' RACE reads, holding one entry per CDR3 protein. Counted here are 83,000 or so distinct CDR3 sequences, roughly 10% occurring once; the ten biggest clones make up around 8%. This specimen consisted of whole blood, obtained at baseline. These receptors all come from an adult who was a healthcare worker with PCR-confirmed SARS-CoV-2 infection or an uninfected control (not recorded which).

Note on this clonotype: Mismatch with germline at one junction end may stem from a read error. The chain is built from TRBV10-3 and TRBJ2-5; D tentatively reads TRBD1 or TRBD2 (5 bases each). Germline V lookup: CDR1 ENHRY, CDR2 SYGVKD. The CDR3 is 16 residues long. The CDR3 region is CAISAFSTREGETQNF. CDR3 in DNA: TGTGCCATCAGCGCCTTTTCAACCCGAGAAGGGGAGACCCAGAACTTC.

Only a few counts were recorded for this clonotype. V usage is TRBV7-8 and J usage is TRBJ2-1; a weak D match, TRBD2 (5 bases). The CDR3 length is 12 residues. The V end was cut by 5 bases, the J end by 7 bases, with 9 bases between. Germline V gene sequence: CDR1 SGHVS, CDR2 FQNEAQ. For the CDR3, the DNA is TGTGCCAGCAGCCCGGGAACGAATGAGCAGTTCTTC. It codes for CASSPGTNEQFF.

The J gene is TRBJ2-3, the V gene TRBV5-6, with D possibly called TRBD1 or TRBD2 (5 bases each). Trimming left V 0 bases short and J 8 bases short, with 22 bases between. Germline lookup yields CDR1 SGHDT and CDR2 YYEEEE. The CDR3 loop spans 17 amino acids. The chain's CDR3 is CASSLEWTRTGAVTQYF. Written as DNA, the CDR3 is TGTGCCAGCAGCTTGGAGTGGACCAGAACCGGGGCAGTTACGCAGTATTTT.

The genes are TRBV7-2 and TRBJ2-1; D might be TRBD2 (6 bases). This CDR3 region has 16 residues. V dropped 0 bases and J dropped 3 bases, with 12 bases sitting between them. Germline V gives CDR1 SGHTA, CDR2 FQGNSA. CDR3 protein: CASSLAWREVYNEQFF. In nucleotides, the CDR3 is TGTGCCAGCAGCTTAGCCTGGCGGGAAGTCTACAATGAGCAGTTCTTC.

This clonotype was observed a few times. The V gene is TRBV10-3, the J gene TRBJ1-2, with 9 bases aligning to TRBD1. Germline V gene sequence: CDR1 ENHRY, CDR2 SYGVKD. The J segment lost 8 bases and the V segment lost 3 bases, leaving 4 bases of the junction unmatched. The CDR3 contains 13 residues. CDR3 sequence reads: CAISEGQGYGYTF. In DNA, the CDR3 is TGTGCCATCAGTGAAGGACAGGGGTACGGCTACACCTTC.

This clonotype was counted between two and nine times. The rearrangement joins TRBV19 to TRBJ2-1; D is possibly TRBD1 or TRBD2 (5 bases each). The CDR3 is 14 residues long. Germline-derived CDR1 and CDR2 are LNHDA and SQIVND (reference sequence). V was pared by 7 bases and J by 3 bases, with 13 bases between. DNA of the CDR3: TGTGCCAGTAATTGGGGGAGTAACTACAATGAGCAGTTCTTC. Translated: CASNWGSNYNEQFF.

The rearrangement joins TRBV7-2 to TRBJ1-1, with 7 nucleotides matching TRBD1. Germline-derived CDR1 and CDR2 are SGHTA and FQGNSA. The CDR3 has 15 residues. Trimming removed 1 base from V and 4 bases from J; junction bases left unmatched: 6. CDR3 loop: CASSLVGGGRTEAFF. CDR3 bases: TGTGCCAGCAGCTTAGTGGGAGGGGGCCGCACTGAAGCTTTCTTT. The full variable domain, rest sourced from reference TRBV7-2 and TRBJ1-1, is GAGVSQSPSNKVTEKGKDVELRCDPISGHTALYWYRQSLGQGLEFLIYFQGNSAPDKSGLPSDRFSAERTGGSVSTLTIQRTQQEDSAVYLCASSLVGGGRTEAFFGQGTRLTVV.